This T cell receptor beta chain was found in a study of shared clonotypes between healthy human individuals. Study-wide background: Each donor contributed plates that comprised three CD4 naive, three CD4 memory, two CD8 naive and one CD8 memory. Points from the study as a whole: The study's rarefaction showed incomplete sorted-subset sequencing despite large depth. Memory subsets had estimated richness that was generally smaller than that of naive subsets.

Comment on this clone: Its antigen is unidentified. Within the sample, other DNA sequences also encode this same CDR3.

The table came from immunoSEQ multiplex PCR; TCRdb's copy has only in-frame clones and leaves some out. Among about 700,000 clones listed, about 91% were seen once. Terminally differentiated effector memory CD45RA+ cells were excluded by CCR7 positive selection of CD45RO-negative cells. Sequencing used naive CD8+ T cells sorted from blood. This receptor was identified in a man in his thirties or forties in good health.

The CDR3 sequence is CASSERNYEQYF. The CDR3 region has the DNA TGTGCCAGCAGCGAGCGAAACTACGAGCAGTACTTC. This chain links TRBV6-1 with TRBJ2-7, with D unresolved. Germline CDR1 is MNHNS and CDR2 is SASEGT. This CDR3 has 12 amino acids. V dropped 6 bases and J dropped 3 bases, with 9 bases sitting between them.